This TCR beta chain was found in a study of Graves' ophthalmopathy and Graves' hyperthyroidism (dated by TCRdb to 2016 to 2018). A note on the overall study: Peripheral blood samples were taken at the time of initial diagnosis, before any treatment was given. TCR beta repertoire signatures were used to distinguish Graves' ophthalmopathy from Graves' hyperthyroidism and to predict progression to ophthalmopathy. In total, 120 to 150 blood samples were TCR-sequenced: 40 to 45 ophthalmopathy, some 80 hyperthyroidism and about 17 hyperthyroidism-to-ophthalmopathy patients. To explore V-J signatures distinguishing ophthalmopathy from hyperthyroidism, a discovery set of approximately 100 patients (around 42 ophthalmopathy, 57 stable hyperthyroidism) was enrolled. An independent validation cohort comprised roughly 20 hyperthyroidism patients and 15 to 17 patients who later progressed from hyperthyroidism to ophthalmopathy. In about six hyperthyroidism patients, the T-cell repertoires found in thyroid tissue were compared with those found in blood. Following sample collection, hyperthyroidism patients were given methimazole at a starting dose of 30 mg daily, and ophthalmopathy patients were given high-dose intravenous methylprednisolone. For training and testing, the 95 to 100 patients in the discovery cohort were randomly divided in a 7:3 ratio.

Ophthalmopathy patients were characterized by moderately to severely active disease, a Clinical Activity Score of at least 3, a NOSPECS grade of at least 4, and a disease duration under 3 months. Patients with other autoimmune diseases, uncontrolled infections, pregnancy or lactation were excluded from the study. Clinical symptoms, serum thyroxine, TRAb, thyroid ultrasound and orbital computed tomography were used for diagnosis. Using Ficoll-Paque density gradient centrifugation, PBMCs were isolated from 10 ml of fresh peripheral blood. Total RNA was extracted with Trizol reagent and quality-checked on an Agilent 2100 Bioanalyzer. TCR beta CDR3 regions were amplified from RNA transcripts for repertoire sequencing. The first round of RT-PCR was done with HTBI primers and the Qiagen OneStep RT-PCR kit, and was followed by a second round of multiplex PCR, then size selection and purification. The libraries underwent paired-end sequencing with 100 bp reads on an Illumina HiSeq2000. The original methods were these. SOAPnuke was used for read processing, and reads with adapters, uncalled bases, a mean Phred below 15, or no exact constant-primer or identifier match were discarded. COPE v1.2.5 was used to merge high-quality paired reads. Each unique nucleotide sequence was treated as a clonotype, and MiTCR v1.1 was used to align the clonotypes to the IMGT TRB V, D and J references. Only V-J combinations with frequency above 0.0001 were analysed, covering approximately 99% of repertoires. A TCR clonal expansion and chaos score per V-J combination was defined as the ratio of F50 clonal expansion to chaos observed in the TCRdist matrix. Welch's t-statistics and random forest were used to narrow the features down to 10 to 15 V-J combinations, which were then fed into a naive Bayes classifier. Thyroid-blood repertoire similarity was quantified with the Morisita-Horn index. The public sequencing data were trimmed at Q25 with fastp and processed into clonotypes with MiXCR by TCRdb, which kept only in-frame beta chains. Every CDR3 protein is listed once, alongside the most common genes and DNA of its rows. The V and J calls and clone size come from TCRdb's table, not from the authors' own analysis. Present in this sample are roughly 230,000 distinct CDR3 sequences, 20% to 25% of which were seen just once. The biggest ten clones account for about 40% of the sample.

Results the study describes overall, beyond this receptor: Sample size was not statistically predetermined, and group allocation was not concealed from the investigators. Most expanded thyroid clonotypes with a frequency above 0.001 also appeared in blood, which suggests that blood repertoires may reflect the immune response in the thyroid. Ophthalmopathy was separated from stable hyperthyroidism by the 13-signature model with more than 85% sensitivity and 81.08% specificity in cross-validation and with 80%/75% in the test set. In validation, the model predicted ophthalmopathy progression with 55% to 71% sensitivity and about 77% specificity; some 13 predicted patients were CT-confirmed with GO in a median of approximately 6.5 months.

In this sample, this clonotype turned up many times. It lacks a known antigen. No much larger clone is present one base from it, and per-base qualities are unavailable. This receptor was taken from a woman between 45 and 65 years old with Graves' ophthalmopathy. Donor details come from another sample of the same person, matched by shared clones. Material for sequencing was peripheral blood.

The CDR3 loop reads CATSRDLAQETQYF. The sequenced DNA: TGTGCCACCAGCAGAGACCTAGCCCAAGAGACCCAGTACTTC. The rearrangement combines TRBV15 with TRBJ2-5; the D gene is perhaps TRBD2, from 5 matching bases. The junction carries 6 bases between V and J, which are trimmed by 0 bases and 1 base respectively. The germline V gene (reference sequence) sets CDR1 to LNHNV and CDR2 to YYDKDF. There are 14 amino acids in the CDR3, from cysteine to phenylalanine inclusive. The read is trimmed to its CDR3 DNA, 42 bases read in frame from base 1.